Below, one T cell receptor beta chain is given with its context. Its antigen is not identified. MiXCR, applied by TCRdb to the RT-PCR reads, yields one record per CDR3 protein. This sample has about 780,000 distinct CDR3 sequences, with under 20% found just once. This sample was taken from a study of response to subunit inactivated influenza vaccine. Study results and caveats: There was a suggestion from the authors that each seasonal influenza vaccination recruits few new T cells.

Unmatched junction bases numbered 10, after V lost 4 bases and J lost 4 bases. The CDR3 totals 17 residues. Germline V CDR1 and CDR2: SGHRS, YFSETQ. The specimen comprised PBMCs from blood, sampled roughly 5 days after vaccination. This TCR derives from a man aged 45-60 years who received an inactivated influenza vaccine. The chain employs TRBV5-1 and TRBJ2-1, with 11 bases that match TRBD2. The CDR3 sequence is CASSPRSSSGGYNEQFF. CDR3 bases: TGCGCCAGCAGCCCTCGCTCATCTAGCGGGGGGTACAATGAGCAGTTCTTC.